Detailed here is one T cell receptor beta chain. Its antigen is not yet known. Per-nucleotide qualities are absent, and no much larger clonotype sits a single base away. This specimen belongs to a study of CD8 T cells in Susac syndrome (dated by TCRdb to between 2019 and 2020). For the study in its entirety: The study used repertoire sequencing to test whether antigen drove CD8+ T cell activation and differentiation in Susac syndrome. Paper-wide results and their limitations: The number of individuals in the TCR sequencing and HLA analysis was recognized as being relatively small.

Peripheral blood CD8+ and CD4+ T cells from healthy donors, Susac syndrome patients and multiple sclerosis patients were profiled by high-throughput TCR beta sequencing. The healthy donors served as controls matched for age and sex. Bulk CD8+ and CD4+ T cells were purified by magnetic negative isolation, whereas CD8+ TEMRA cells were enriched by FACS. Blood was drawn into EDTA tubes, processed within 24 hours, and PBMCs were isolated by density gradient centrifugation. PBMCs intended for TCR sequencing were frozen in liquid nitrogen and were later thawed in a 37 degrees C water bath. Purity of sorted or isolated CD4+, CD8+ and CD8+ TEMRA cells was at least 90%. The CDR3 goes from the cysteine to the phenylalanine over 14 residues. Only CDR3 DNA remains: 42 bases, in frame from the first base. As encoded in the germline V gene, CDR1 is SGDLS while CDR2 is YYNGEE. Cut back by 6 bases and 0 bases, the V and J ends lie 12 bases apart.

RNA was extracted with the RNeasy kit and roughly 0.45 to 1 ug was reverse transcribed using random hexamers. The immunoSEQ multiplex PCR assay, covering 54 Vbeta and 13 Jbeta segments, was used to amplify TCR beta CDR3 regions. To correct PCR amplification bias, a synthetic template baseline was used for both primer optimization and computational correction. The study's processing was this. Reads were annotated to V, D and J genes per IMGT and analyzed with immunoSEQ Analyzer, keeping only productive sequences. Clonality was computed as one minus Shannon entropy normalized by log2 of the number of productive unique sequences. For each patient and control, public and private clones were evaluated among the 100 most prevalent clones. Susac-specific clones were defined as absent from healthy and MS cohorts, over a thousand published viral clones and other ImmuneACCESS disease sequences. In-frame beta chains were kept once TCRdb had trimmed the public reads at Q25 with fastp and called clones with MiXCR. One record per CDR3 amino acid sequence lists the most common genes and DNA. For this entry, the V and J calls and clone size follow TCRdb and not the study's own pipeline. This sample has 180,000 or so distinct CDR3 sequences in its table, and around 94% of those were observed once. About 0.13% of the sample goes to the ten largest clones.

Sequenced sample: CD4+ T cells from PBMCs. The origin of this receptor is a human donor in good health. The chain is made from TRBV9 and TRBJ2-5; too little of a D gene remains to name it. The CDR3 protein is CASNPGAHQETQYF. Here is the DNA: TGTGCCAGCAACCCCGGCGCCCACCAAGAGACCCAGTACTTC.